Shown below are 19 T cell receptor beta chains from a single sample sequenced in a study of T cell responses to AZD1222 COVID-19 vaccine (dated by TCRdb to about 2021). What the time point label conveys for this sample: baseline before first vaccination. Receptor libraries were prepared by the immunoSEQ multiplex PCR assay. Drawn from immuneACCESS, this table holds only the in-frame rearrangements with V and J called that TCRdb kept. Clones are partly lost; checked studies trace under half to an unresolved V gene and leave the rest unexplained. This sample comprises some 150,000 clones, 70% to 90% of them detected only once. The ten largest clones add up to around 2.1% of the sample. The source material was peripheral blood, sampled on day 0 of AZD1222 vaccination. All receptors derive from an adult in good health.

The J gene is TRBJ1-6, the V gene TRBV30; D is ambiguous. The CDR3 loop spans 14 amino acids. Germline values: CDR1 GTSNPN, CDR2 SVGIG (reference sequence). The V gene lost 4 bases and the J gene lost 5 bases, with 12 bases spanning the gap. The CDR3 DNA reads as TGTGCCTGGAACAGCCTAACCGATAATTCACCCCTCCACTTT. Translated, it gives CAWNSLTDNSPLHF.

The CDR3 DNA reads as TGTGCCAGCAGTCACAGGGGTGAAGGCTACACCTTC. It is translated as CASSHRGEGYTF. The rearrangement uses TRBV6-5 and TRBJ1-2, with 7 bases aligning to TRBD1. CDR3 length: 12 residues. V was clipped by 5 bases and J by 8 bases; unmatched bases: 5. Germline CDR1 is MNHEY and CDR2 is SVGAGI.

The chain couples TRBV2 to TRBJ1-1, with 8 bases fitting TRBD1. Germline CDR1 is SNHLY and CDR2 is FYNNEI. This CDR3 has 14 amino acids. V lost 3 bases, J lost 3 bases, and 3 bases stayed unmatched. The CDR3 nucleotides read TGTGCCAGCAGTGAGGGACAGGCTTACACTGAAGCTTTCTTT. Protein sequence: CASSEGQAYTEAFF. The full variable domain, its missing parts supplied by reference TRBV2 and TRBJ1-1, is EPEVTQTPSHQVTQMGQEVILRCVPISNHLYFYWYRQILGQKVEFLVSFYNNEISEKSEIFDDQFSVERPDGSNFTLKIRSTKLEDSAMYFCASSEGQAYTEAFFGQGTRLTVV.

This sequence joins TRBV19 and TRBJ1-2; 7 bases line up with TRBD1. Germline CDR1 is LNHDA and CDR2 is SQIVND (reference sequence). The CDR3 runs 15 residues. V dropped 0 bases and J dropped 4; count of bases not matched to a gene: 5. The CDR3 here is CASSIEGGQSYGYTF. The CDR3 coding sequence is TGTGCCAGTAGTATAGAAGGGGGACAGAGCTATGGCTACACCTTC.

CDR3 in DNA: TGTGCCAGCAGCTTAGTTGTGTCTCGACAGGTCGGGGCCAAAAACATTCAGTACTTC. It is translated as CASSLVVSRQVGAKNIQYF. The chain recombines TRBV7-2 with TRBJ2-4, with D perhaps matching TRBD1 (6 bases). CDR1 is SGHTA, CDR2 FQGNSA, per germline. The CDR3 loop spans 19 amino acids. The V end lost 1 base, the J end lost 1 base, and 20 bases lay between the germline ends.

This chain links TRBV19 with TRBJ2-3; TRBD2 might be the D (5 bases). V lost 5 bases and J lost 0, with 9 bases in between. The CDR3 has 14 amino acids. Germline V gives CDR1 LNHDA, CDR2 SQIVND (reference sequence). The CDR3 sequence is CASSEGRSTDTQYF. CDR3 nucleotides: TGTGCCAGTAGTGAGGGCCGTAGCACAGATACGCAGTATTTT.

The chain combines TRBV6-1 with TRBJ1-5, with TRBD1 as a possible D gene (5 bases). The CDR3 runs to 14 residues. The ends were cut back, 2 bases at V and 5 bases at J, with 10 bases in the middle. Germline V CDR1 and CDR2: MNHNS, SASEGT. This CDR3 is CASSESGDYQPQHF. The CDR3 nucleotides are TGTGCCAGCAGTGAATCCGGGGACTATCAGCCCCAGCATTTT.

This chain uses TRBV29-1 with TRBJ2-7, with 7 bases identical to TRBD1. This CDR3 has 13 amino acids. Per the germline V gene, CDR1 is SQVTM and CDR2 is ANQGSEA. The trim removed 7 bases at V and 4 bases at J, leaving 10 bases unmatched. In DNA, the CDR3 is TGCAGCGCAGAGACAGGGCTGAGGTACGAGCAGTACTTC. It is translated as CSAETGLRYEQYF.

This chain joins TRBV19 and TRBJ1-1; possibly TRBD1 for D (5 bases). CDR1 is LNHDA, CDR2 SQIVND, per germline (reference sequence). The CDR3 sequence is 14 residues long. Trimming cost V 5 bases and J 4 bases, with 14 bases left between them. CDR3 nucleotides: TGTGCCAGTAGTCAGGGATGGGGAGGCACTGAAGCTTTCTTT. It codes for CASSQGWGGTEAFF.

The chain uses TRBV10-3 and TRBJ1-2; D unclear. The CDR3 is 14 residues long. The germline V and J ends were trimmed by 6 bases and 3 bases, with 14 bases remaining between them. Germline values: CDR1 ENHRY, CDR2 SYGVKD. Here the CDR3 reads CAISNDISYYGYTF. The CDR3 DNA sequence: TGTGCCATCAGCAACGACATAAGTTACTATGGCTACACCTTC.

V and J are TRBV27 and TRBJ2-1; D is perhaps TRBD2 (5 bases). Looked up from germline, CDR1 is MNHEY and CDR2 is SMNVEV (reference sequence). Trimming stripped 6 bases from V and 0 bases from J, with 9 bases between. CDR3 length: 14 amino acids. The CDR3 region is CASSRTSSYNEQFF. Written as DNA, the CDR3 is TGTGCCAGCAGCAGAACTAGCTCCTACAATGAGCAGTTCTTC.

The chain links TRBV3-1 (or the pseudogene TRBV3-2) to TRBJ2-7, with 10 bases fitting TRBD1. CDR1 is LGHDT and CDR2 is YNNKEL in the germline V gene (reference sequence). Germline trimming cut 0 bases from V and 0 bases from J; bases unmatched to any gene: 11. This CDR3 comprises 19 residues. The CDR3 spells CASSQDRDRGSNSSYEQYF. For the CDR3, the DNA is TGTGCCAGCAGCCAAGACCGGGACAGGGGTTCAAATAGCTCCTACGAGCAGTACTTC.

The J gene is TRBJ2-3, the V gene TRBV15; D gene unclear. Germline CDR1 and CDR2: LNHNV and YYDKDF (reference sequence). Trimming shortened V by 0 bases and J by 11 bases, and 18 bases separated the two germline ends. The CDR3 consists of 15 residues. CDR3 nucleotide sequence: TGTGCCACCAGCAGAGATAGGTCTAGGTCTAGTATGCAGTATTTT. Its protein product is CATSRDRSRSSMQYF.

The chain links TRBV15 to TRBJ2-6; 7 bases are a match to TRBD2. J gave up 4 bases and V 1 base, and 4 bases lay outside the gene matches. Germline V gene sequence: CDR1 LNHNV, CDR2 YYDKDF (reference sequence). There are 16 residues in the CDR3. The CDR3 spells CATSRGEGSGANVLTF. The CDR3 coding sequence is TGTGCCACCAGCAGAGGGGAGGGATCCGGGGCCAACGTCCTGACTTTC. Complete variable domain (other parts from reference TRBV15 and TRBJ2-6): DAMVIQNPRYQVTQFGKPVTLSCSQTLNHNVMYWYQQKSSQAPKLLFHYYDKDFNNEADTPDNFQSRRPNTSFCFLDIRSPGLGDTAMYLCATSRGEGSGANVLTFGAGSRLTVL.

V is TRBV2 and J is TRBJ2-2, with 11 nucleotides matching TRBD2. The germline gives CDR1 SNHLY, CDR2 FYNNEI. CDR3 size: 14 residues. J gave up 1 base and V 10 bases, and 2 bases lay outside the gene matches. CDR3 coding DNA: TGTGCCACCGGACTAGCGGGGAACACCGGGGAGCTGTTTTTT. Its translation: CATGLAGNTGELFF.

This clone turned up a few times. The chain recombines TRBV12-3 or TRBV12-4 with TRBJ2-3; possibly TRBD1 or TRBD2 for D (5 bases each). The CDR3 has 12 amino acids. V was clipped by 8 bases and J by 3 bases, with 9 bases between them. The CDR3 DNA follows: TGTGCCAGCGCGTGGGGGACAGATACGCAGTATTTT. It yields the protein CASAWGTDTQYF.

The count of this clone is one. The J gene is TRBJ2-1, the V gene TRBV10-2, with D possibly TRBD1 on 5 matching bases. Germline values: CDR1 WSHSY, CDR2 SAAADI. Trimming removed 10 bases from V and 10 bases from J, with 11 bases in between. The CDR3 sequence is 10 residues long. CDR3 in amino acids: CATRRTEQFF. In DNA form, the CDR3 reads TGCGCCACCCGCCGGACAGAGCAGTTCTTC.

The V call is TRBV4-3, the J call TRBJ1-1, with 8 positions matching TRBD1. Germline CDR1 reads LGHNA; CDR2 reads YSLEER. The J segment lost 10 bases and the V segment lost 4 bases, leaving 14 bases of the junction unmatched. The CDR3 runs 15 residues. CDR3 residues: CASSLVIGQGGLAFF. The CDR3 DNA follows: TGCGCCAGCAGCCTTGTGATCGGACAGGGCGGGTTAGCTTTCTTT.

This clone has just one count. The chain couples TRBV10-3 to TRBJ2-5, with D hard to call. The CDR3 is 13 residues long. The ends were cut back, 10 bases at V and 3 bases at J, with 15 bases in the middle. CDR1 and CDR2 from the germline V gene are ENHRY and SYGVKD. CDR3 loop: CATSPGLKETQYF. DNA of the CDR3: TGTGCCACCAGCCCGGGCCTTAAAGAGACCCAGTACTTC.